A selection of T cell receptor beta chains follows, all from one sample in a study of a mutant IDH1 vaccine in newly diagnosed glioma. Some clones are missing from TCRdb's copy, which holds only in-frame ones; the method was immunoSEQ multiplex PCR. Of roughly 70,000 clones listed, 65% to 90% are singletons. The sample consisted of PBMCs, taken from a glioma patient treated with radiotherapy, temozolomide or both. The receptors here all came from a man aged 30 to 39 with glioma. Both conserved end residues are part of each CDR3. Each record gives: J gene, clone size, V gene, D gene, CDR3 DNA, CDR3 protein. D genes are given only for firm matches. Only part of the rows carry a size: once, few, many, or a class if the clone is expanded.

TRBJ1-2	.	TRBV4-1	TRBD1	TGCGCCAGCAGCCGTCTCCCGGGACAGAACTATGGCTACACCTTC	CASSRLPGQNYGYTF
TRBJ1-1	.	TRBV28	.	TGTGCCAGCAGTTATAGCACTGAAGCTTTCTTT	CASSYSTEAFF
TRBJ2-7	.	TRBV15	TRBD1	TGTGCCACTTCTCCGCCGGGACAGGGGTACGAGCAGTACTTC	CATSPPGQGYEQYF
TRBJ1-5	.	TRBV7-8	TRBD1	TGTGCCAGCAGCTCGGACAGGGCCGCCTATCAGCCCCAGCATTTT	CASSSDRAAYQPQHF
TRBJ2-7	.	TRBV18	TRBD1	TGTGCCAGCTCACCAAGAAGGGACAGCCCCGAGCAGTACTTC	CASSPRRDSPEQYF
TRBJ1-6	few	TRBV5-6	TRBD1	TGTGCCAGCAGCTTGAACAGGGGCCGTTATAATTCACCCCTCCACTTT	CASSLNRGRYNSPLHF
TRBJ2-3	.	TRBV30	.	TGTGCCTGGAGTGTACCGGGGAGCACAGATACGCAGTATTTT	CAWSVPGSTDTQYF
TRBJ1-3	few	TRBV2	.	TGTGCCACCACCGCTGGAAACACCATATATTTT	CATTAGNTIYF
TRBJ1-3	.	TRBV28	.	TGTGCCATAGAAGGGGGGCCAAATTCTGGAAACACCATATATTTT	CAIEGGPNSGNTIYF
TRBJ2-3	.	TRBV5-6	.	TGTGCCAGCAGCTTGGGGAGCACAGATACGCAGTATTTT	CASSLGSTDTQYF